This T cell receptor (beta chain) was documented in a study of cytomegalovirus exposure and HLA in healthy donors. Generated by immunoSEQ multiplex PCR, the TCRdb table keeps only in-frame clones and is missing some. The sample has some 140,000 clones; approximately 82% are singletons. About this clone: Its antigen is as yet unknown.

V was cut by 4 bases and J by 10 bases, with 13 bases left in between. CDR3 length: 12 residues. The germline gives CDR1 MNHNS, CDR2 SASEGT. The donors were part of the approximately 120-subject validation cohort, which stood apart from the approximately 630-subject first cohort. The study's findings and limits: It was found in a later analysis that first-cohort TCR clusters tended to co-occur in the approximately 130 validation repertoires.

Material: PBMCs. The rearrangement links TRBV6-1 to TRBJ1-1; no reliable D call. This TCR was recovered from a man aged 25-45 years in good health and CMV-seropositive. The CDR3 DNA reads as TGTGCCAGCAGTGGCCTTCTGCTAGGAGCTTTCTTT. Its protein product is CASSGLLLGAFF.